This record concerns one T cell receptor (beta chain) sequence. Its matching antigen is unknown. This specimen comes from a study of T-cell memory formation after mild COVID-19. Study-level results: Memory from before infection featured some responding clones, which suggests cross-reactive memory joined. Chiefly within CM and EM were the contracting CD4+ clones; CD8+ ones were within EMRA.

TCRdb called the 5' RACE reads again in MiXCR, with one record for every CDR3 protein. The sample consists of about 430,000 distinct CDR3 sequences, less than 25% of them appearing once. CDR3 length equals 13 residues. Germline values: CDR1 SEHNR, CDR2 FQNEAQ (reference sequence). V gave up 4 bases and J gave up 3 bases, with 9 bases separating them. The specimen sequenced was PBMCs or a T cell subset sorted from them (not recorded which). The clonotype was recovered from an adult woman who had mild COVID-19 (a few samples of this study predate the infection). Cell type and time point are not known. This chain uses TRBV7-9 with TRBJ1-2; no definite D call. Written as DNA, the CDR3 is TGTGCCAGCAGCTCTAGAAGGGACTATGGCTACACCTTC. Protein product: CASSSRRDYGYTF.